This TCR beta chain stems from a study of T cell changes during pregnancy in multiple sclerosis. CDR1 is SEHNR and CDR2 is FQNEAQ in the germline V gene (reference sequence). Unmatched junction bases numbered 10, after V lost 4 bases and J lost 6 bases. The CDR3 sequence is 15 residues long. Measured with immunoSEQ multiplex PCR; TCRdb has only the in-frame clones, and not every one. The sample records some 60,000 clones, about nine tenths being singletons. V usage is TRBV7-9 and J usage is TRBJ2-3; the match to TRBD1 covers 7 bases. The sequence came from a female donor in good health, enrolled as a control in a pregnancy study. The sequencing here drew on peripheral blood, taken in the first trimester of pregnancy. CDR3 in amino acids: CASSYARQGWDTQYF. In DNA, the CDR3 is TGTGCCAGCAGCTACGCACGACAGGGTTGGGATACGCAGTATTTT.